The T cell receptor beta chain under discussion was sequenced for a study of PD-1 blockade in mismatch repair-deficient tumors. CDR1 and CDR2 from the germline V gene are SQVTM and ANQGSEA. This CDR3 has 13 residues. V was shortened by 3 bases and J by 4 bases, with 12 bases between the two germline ends. Clones were read by immunoSEQ multiplex PCR, and TCRdb kept only the in-frame ones, dropping some. Of 70,000 to 90,000 clones in the sample, approximately 80% were seen once. A few pembrolizumab responders had their TCRs sequenced. Sample: peripheral blood, taken 44 weeks after starting pembrolizumab. The J gene is TRBJ1-1, the V gene TRBV29-1; D is perhaps TRBD1 (6 bases). The sequence was collected from an adult with mismatch repair-deficient cancer. CDR3 region: CSVESQGGTEAFF. CDR3 sequence (DNA): TGCAGCGTTGAGTCACAGGGCGGCACTGAAGCTTTCTTT.